Sequencing of this T cell receptor beta chain was carried out in a study of cytomegalovirus exposure and HLA in healthy donors. With respect to this clone: The antigen is not known.

Donors counted as nominally healthy when sampled, yet unrecorded immune exposures were likely. The CDR3 is made up of 16 amino acids. Trimming shortened V by 0 bases and J by 2 bases, and 10 bases separated the two germline ends. Germline CDR1 and CDR2: SEHNR and FQNEAQ (reference sequence). The PCR had 60 Vbeta and 13 Jbeta primers. Profiled with immunoSEQ multiplex PCR; TCRdb holds only in-frame clones, not every one. Among roughly 260,000 clones listed, around four fifths were seen once. Regarding the study as a whole: Among TCR sequences, most were rare, though some public TCRs appeared in many donors. There were a few CMV-associated chains whose specificity for CMV antigens was confirmed in vitro.

The rearrangement uses TRBV7-9 and TRBJ2-2, with no clear D. This receptor was identified in a woman in her thirties or forties in good health and CMV-seropositive. The sequenced sample was PBMCs. CDR3 bases: TGTGCCAGCAGCTTAGCGGCCCGGAGCAACACCGGGGAGCTGTTTTTT. Translated: CASSLAARSNTGELFF. Supplemented by reference TRBV7-9 and TRBJ2-2, the full variable domain reads DTGVSQNPRHKITKRGQNVTFRCDPISEHNRLYWYRQTLGQGPEFLTYFQNEAQLEKSRLLSDRFSAERPKGSFSTLEIQRTEQGDSAMYLCASSLAARSNTGELFFGEGSRLTVL.